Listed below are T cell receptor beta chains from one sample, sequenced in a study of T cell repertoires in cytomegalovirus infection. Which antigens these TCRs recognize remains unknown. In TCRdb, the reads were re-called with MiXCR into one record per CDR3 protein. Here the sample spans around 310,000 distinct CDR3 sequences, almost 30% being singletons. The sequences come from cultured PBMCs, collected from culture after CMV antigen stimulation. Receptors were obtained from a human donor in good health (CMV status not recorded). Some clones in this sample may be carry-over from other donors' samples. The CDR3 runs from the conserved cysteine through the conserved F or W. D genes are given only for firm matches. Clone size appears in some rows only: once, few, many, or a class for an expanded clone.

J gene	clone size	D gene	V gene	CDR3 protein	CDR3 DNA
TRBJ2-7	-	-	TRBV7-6	CASSLVAEAGEQYF	TGTGCCAGCAGCTTAGTAGCTGAGGCGGGCGAGCAGTACTTC
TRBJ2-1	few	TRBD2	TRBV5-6	CASSLALAGGGSPYNEQFF	TGTGCCAGCAGCTTGGCATTAGCGGGAGGAGGTTCCCCCTACAATGAGCAGTTCTTC
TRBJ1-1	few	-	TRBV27	CASTPSIGIIEAFF	TGTGCCAGCACCCCCTCGATAGGAATAATTGAAGCTTTCTTT
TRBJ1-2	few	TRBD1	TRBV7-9	CASSFQGAGYGYTF	TGTGCCAGCAGCTTTCAGGGGGCCGGCTATGGCTACACCTTC
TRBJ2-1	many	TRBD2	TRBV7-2	CASSLETWPGGLGNEQFF	TGTGCCAGCAGCTTAGAGACTTGGCCGGGGGGGCTGGGAAATGAGCAGTTCTTC
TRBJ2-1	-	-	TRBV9	CASSVVLGVARNEQFF	TGTGCCAGCAGCGTAGTGTTAGGGGTGGCGCGCAATGAGCAGTTCTTC
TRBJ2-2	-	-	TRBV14	CASSQVQLANTGELFF	TGTGCCAGCAGCCAAGTCCAGCTTGCGAACACCGGGGAGCTGTTTTTT
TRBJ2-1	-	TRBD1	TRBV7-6	CASSSGTVSEQFF	TGTGCTAGCAGCTCCGGGACAGTCTCTGAGCAGTTCTTC
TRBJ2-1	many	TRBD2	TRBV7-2	CASNPSGGVYNEQFF	TGTGCCAGCAACCCTAGCGGGGGGGTATACAATGAGCAGTTCTTC
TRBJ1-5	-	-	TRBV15	CATSRDPVADQPQHF	TGTGCCACCAGCAGAGATCCTGTGGCCGATCAGCCCCAGCATTTT
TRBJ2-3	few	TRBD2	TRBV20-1	CSAPRAGGPADTQYF	TGCAGTGCACCGAGGGCGGGAGGGCCAGCAGATACGCAGTATTTT
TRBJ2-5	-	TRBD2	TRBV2	CASSEASGRKETQYF	TGTGCCAGCAGTGAGGCTAGCGGGAGGAAAGAGACCCAGTACTTC
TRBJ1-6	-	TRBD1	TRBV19	CASRNPDRDNSPLHF	TGTGCCAGTAGAAACCCAGACAGGGATAATTCACCCCTCCACTTT
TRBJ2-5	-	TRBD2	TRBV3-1	CASSRPSGAGETQYF	TGTGCCAGCAGCCGGCCTAGCGGGGCCGGGGAGACCCAGTACTTC
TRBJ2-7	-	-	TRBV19	CASSMGGNNGEQYF	TGTGCCAGTAGTATGGGTGGGAACAACGGCGAGCAGTACTTC
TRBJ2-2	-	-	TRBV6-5	CASSYSGGELFF	TGTGCCAGCAGTTACTCGGGCGGGGAGCTGTTTTTT
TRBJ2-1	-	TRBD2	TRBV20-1	CSALSSGSSYNEQFF	TGCAGTGCTCTCTCTAGCGGGAGCTCCTACAATGAGCAGTTCTTC
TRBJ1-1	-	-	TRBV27	CASSPLDSAQAFF	TGTGCCAGCAGCCCACTTGATTCCGCCCAAGCTTTCTTT
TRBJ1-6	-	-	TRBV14	CASSLLRGSNSPLHF	TGTGCCAGCAGCCTACTTAGGGGTAGTAATTCACCCCTCCACTTT
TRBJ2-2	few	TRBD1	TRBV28	CASSLAGTGFTGELFF	TGTGCCAGCAGTTTAGCCGGGACAGGGTTCACCGGGGAGCTGTTTTTT
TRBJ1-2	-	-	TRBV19	CASSFPGRGNYGYTF	TGTGCCAGTTCGTTTCCGGGACGGGGTAACTATGGCTACACCTTC
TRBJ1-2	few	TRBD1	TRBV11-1	CASSLRQGADYGYTF	TGTGCCAGCAGTTTACGACAGGGTGCTGACTATGGCTACACCTTC
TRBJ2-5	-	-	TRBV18	CASSPNKKETQYF	TGTGCCAGCTCACCAAACAAAAAAGAGACCCAGTACTTC
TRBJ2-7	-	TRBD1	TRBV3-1	CASSLTRDRLEQYF	TGTGCCAGCAGCCTTACGAGGGACAGATTAGAGCAGTACTTC
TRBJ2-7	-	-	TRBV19	CASSIQRQLSYEQYF	TGTGCCAGTAGTATACAGCGACAGCTCTCCTACGAGCAGTACTTC
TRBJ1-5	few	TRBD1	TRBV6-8	CATRRGGLENQPQHF	TGTGCCACCCGAAGAGGGGGCCTAGAGAATCAGCCCCAGCATTTT
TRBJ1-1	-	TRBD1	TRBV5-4	CASSLRDRVPEAFF	TGTGCCAGCAGCTTGAGGGACAGGGTGCCTGAAGCTTTCTTT
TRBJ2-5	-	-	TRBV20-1	CSARGVQETQYF	TGCAGTGCTAGAGGGGTCCAAGAGACCCAGTACTTC
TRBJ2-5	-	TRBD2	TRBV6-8	CASSNSLLAGVKETQYF	TGTGCCAGCAGTAACTCATTACTAGCGGGGGTGAAGGAGACCCAGTACTTC
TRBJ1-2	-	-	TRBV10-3	CAISGGEGYGYTF	TGTGCCATCAGTGGGGGAGAGGGCTATGGCTACACCTTC
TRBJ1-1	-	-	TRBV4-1	CASSQDQGSSFETEAFF	TGCGCCAGCAGCCAAGATCAGGGCTCGTCTTTTGAAACTGAAGCTTTCTTT
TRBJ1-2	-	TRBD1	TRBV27	CASSPSRDRAYGYTF	TGTGCCAGCAGTCCGAGCCGGGACAGGGCTTATGGCTACACCTTC
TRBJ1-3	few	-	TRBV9	CASSVALEFGNTIYF	TGTGCCAGCAGCGTAGCGTTGGAGTTCGGAAACACCATATATTTT
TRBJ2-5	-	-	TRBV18	CASSPRAETTYQETQYF	TGTGCCAGCTCACCACGTGCTGAAACCACATACCAAGAGACCCAGTACTTC
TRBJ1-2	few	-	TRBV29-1	CSVSLGASVNYGYTF	TGCAGCGTCTCCCTCGGGGCGTCCGTAAACTATGGCTACACCTTC
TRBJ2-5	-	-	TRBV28	CASSLVGPPYQETQYF	TGTGCCAGCAGTTTAGTGGGGCCACCGTACCAAGAGACCCAGTACTTC
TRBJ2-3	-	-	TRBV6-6	CASRIQGDLDTQYF	TGTGCCAGCAGGATCCAGGGAGATCTAGATACGCAGTATTTT
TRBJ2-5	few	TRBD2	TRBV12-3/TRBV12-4	CASSPRGGGTQYF	TGTGCCAGCAGTCCTCGGGGCGGGGGGACCCAGTACTTC
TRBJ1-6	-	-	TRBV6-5	CASSYGEAGNSPLHF	TGTGCCAGCAGTTACGGAGAGGCGGGGAATTCACCCCTCCACTTT
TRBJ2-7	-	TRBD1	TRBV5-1	CTSSLGGTGGSYEQYF	TGCACCAGCAGCTTGGGCGGGACAGGGGGCTCCTACGAGCAGTACTTC
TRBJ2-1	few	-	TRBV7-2	CASSPRLFLNEQFF	TGTGCCAGCAGCCCCCGTCTGTTCTTGAATGAGCAGTTCTTC
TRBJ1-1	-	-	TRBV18	CASSPPQRGGEAFF	TGTGCCAGCTCACCACCCCAAAGGGGGGGCGAAGCTTTCTTT
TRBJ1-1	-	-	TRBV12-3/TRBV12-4	CASSPGLRSTEAFF	TGTGCCAGCAGTCCGGGCCTCCGGAGCACTGAAGCTTTCTTT
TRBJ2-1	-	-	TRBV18	CASSTSQGFGGNEQFF	TGTGCCAGCTCAACCTCTCAGGGTTTTGGGGGTAATGAGCAGTTCTTC
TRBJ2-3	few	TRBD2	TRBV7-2	CASTPGLARGADTQYF	TGTGCCAGCACCCCCGGTTTAGCGCGGGGGGCAGATACGCAGTATTTT
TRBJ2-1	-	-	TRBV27	CASSFATENEQFF	TGTGCCAGCAGTTTTGCGACCGAAAATGAGCAGTTCTTC
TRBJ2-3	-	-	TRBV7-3	CASSPPGLEADTQYF	TGTGCCAGCAGCCCTCCGGGACTGGAGGCAGATACGCAGTATTTT
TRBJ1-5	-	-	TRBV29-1	CSVRDSNQPQHF	TGCAGCGTTCGGGACTCCAATCAGCCCCAGCATTTT
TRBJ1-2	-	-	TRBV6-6	CASSYGTPNYGYTF	TGTGCCAGCAGTTACGGAACACCGAACTATGGCTACACCTTC
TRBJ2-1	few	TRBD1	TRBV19	CASSIDREDNEQFF	TGTGCCAGTAGTATTGACAGGGAAGACAATGAGCAGTTCTTC
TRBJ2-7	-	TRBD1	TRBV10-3	CAIGSQGAYDYEQYF	TGTGCCATCGGAAGTCAGGGGGCTTATGATTACGAGCAGTACTTC
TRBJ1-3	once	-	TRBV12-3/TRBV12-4	CASTETGSSGNTIYF	TGTGCCAGCACTGAAACAGGGAGCTCTGGAAACACCATATATTTT
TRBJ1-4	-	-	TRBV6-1	CASSEASPRANEKLFF	TGTGCCAGCAGTGAAGCCAGTCCCCGGGCGAATGAAAAACTGTTTTTT
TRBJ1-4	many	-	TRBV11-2	CASSSQWFFREKLFF	TGTGCCAGCAGCTCCCAATGGTTTTTTCGGGAAAAACTGTTTTTT
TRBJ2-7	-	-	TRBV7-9	CASSVGHREPPRQYF	TGTGCCAGCAGCGTGGGTCACAGGGAACCTCCCCGGCAGTACTTC
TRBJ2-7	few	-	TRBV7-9	CASSSSSEQYF	TGTGCCAGCAGCTCAAGCAGCGAGCAGTACTTC
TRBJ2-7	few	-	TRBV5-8	CASSYYPWRAATYEQYF	TGTGCCAGCAGCTACTACCCGTGGAGGGCGGCCACCTACGAGCAGTACTTC
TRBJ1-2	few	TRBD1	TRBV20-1	CSASKTGGSNYGYTF	TGCAGTGCTAGTAAGACAGGGGGAAGTAACTATGGCTACACCTTC
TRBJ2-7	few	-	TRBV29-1	CSVVVMGDTSYEQYF	TGCAGCGTTGTAGTTATGGGGGATACCTCCTACGAGCAGTACTTC
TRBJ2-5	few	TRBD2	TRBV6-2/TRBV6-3	CASSYAGLAGGSLQETQYF	TGTGCCAGCAGTTACGCCGGACTAGCGGGAGGTTCGCTCCAAGAGACCCAGTACTTC